This T cell receptor beta chain was recorded in a study of blood T cells in healthy people across ages. Study results and caveats: Total diversity from one million sequenced T cells was likely underestimated.

This clonotype is a singleton in its sample. The antigen is unknown. Through a sample-barcoded 5' primer and a J-beta primer mix, a second PCR was run for roughly 6 to 11 cycles. Every cDNA molecule bore a tag from a template-switch adaptor containing 12 random nucleotides. Via MiXCR, TCRdb re-called the 5' RACE reads, giving one row per CDR3 protein. The sample consists of hundreds of thousands of distinct CDR3 sequences, around 43% of them appearing once. The TCR sequence derives from a man aged 60 to 69 in good health. The sequencing input was blood.

This CDR3 reads CASSWPGLAEAGTDTQYF. DNA of the CDR3: TGTGCCAGCAGTTGGCCGGGACTAGCGGAGGCTGGCACAGATACGCAGTATTTT. This chain joins TRBV28 and TRBJ2-3; 11 bases match TRBD2. The CDR3 totals 18 residues. Germline CDR1 and CDR2: MDHEN and SYDVKM. V lost 4 bases, J lost 1 base, and 10 bases stayed unmatched.